One sample yielded the 27 T cell receptor beta chains listed below, sequenced in a study of blood T cell repertoires in COVID-19. Using immunoSEQ multiplex PCR, the repertoire was profiled, and TCRdb retains in-frame clones only, with some absent. The sample contains around 300,000 clones, approximately 85% of which appear only once. The sequencing input was peripheral blood. Receptors were obtained from a woman in her sixties or seventies with acute or convalescent COVID-19.

This clone was detected once. The J gene is TRBJ1-6, the V gene TRBV19; 8 bases map to TRBD1. Trimming removed 9 bases from V and 10 bases from J; junction bases left unmatched: 11. CDR3 length: 14 residues. The germline CDR1 and CDR2 sequences are LNHDA and SQIVND (reference sequence). The CDR3 sequence: CASNLRGLRSPLHF. The DNA for the CDR3 is TGTGCCAGCAATCTCAGGGGGCTGCGGTCACCCCTCCACTTT.

This clone occurred a few times. The V call is TRBV7-9, the J call TRBJ2-5, with D possibly being TRBD1 (6 bases). With 4 bases removed from V and 5 bases from J, the gap between germline ends came to 8 bases. Germline loops: CDR1 SEHNR, CDR2 FQNEAQ (reference sequence). The CDR3 covers 12 residues. Here the CDR3 DNA reads TGTGCCAGCAGCTGGGACACGGAGACCCAGTACTTC. Translation gives CASSWDTETQYF.

This sequence joins TRBV13 and TRBJ2-2, with D tentatively TRBD2 (6 bases). CDR1 and CDR2 (germline): PRHDT, FYEKMQ (reference sequence). The CDR3 runs 16 residues. V was shortened by 5 bases and J by 4 bases, with 17 bases between the two germline ends. The CDR3 DNA reads as TGTGCCAGCAGCCCCCTCCGGGCGGGGATCACCGGGGAGCTGTTTTTT. Translating it yields CASSPLRAGITGELFF.

The chain employs TRBV4-2 and TRBJ1-1; weak D call: TRBD1 (5 bases). The germline gives CDR1 LGHNA, CDR2 YNFKEQ. The CDR3 has 15 residues. V was clipped by 0 bases and J by 3 bases, with 11 bases between them. The CDR3 region is CASSQDEGGDTEAFF. The DNA of the CDR3 is TGTGCCAGCAGCCAAGATGAGGGAGGGGACACTGAAGCTTTCTTT.

The V call is TRBV7-6, the J call TRBJ2-1, with D maybe TRBD1 (5 bases). This CDR3 comprises 12 residues. V was pared by 3 bases and J by 10 bases, with 10 bases between. The germline gives CDR1 SGHVS, CDR2 FNYEAQ. This CDR3 is CASSFGRGEQFF. The DNA for the CDR3 is TGTGCCAGCAGCTTCGGTAGGGGCGAGCAGTTCTTC.

Regarding this clone: Other DNA sequences within the sample encode an identical CDR3. V is TRBV18 and J is TRBJ1-2; a weak D match, TRBD1 (5 bases). The germline V gene encodes CDR1 KGHSH and CDR2 LQKENI. V was pared by 3 bases and J by 4 bases, with 9 bases between. This CDR3 is 13 amino acids long. DNA of the CDR3: TGTGCCAGCTCACCCGACAGATCCTATGGCTACACCTTC. This encodes CASSPDRSYGYTF.

The rearrangement links TRBV5-1 to TRBJ2-7, with D maybe TRBD1 (5 bases). V dropped 3 bases and J dropped 7 bases, with 11 bases sitting between them. CDR3 length equals 12 residues. Germline V gene data show CDR1 as SGHRS and CDR2 as YFSETQ. CDR3 loop: CASSSQGQEQYF. The CDR3 DNA follows: TGCGCCAGCAGCTCGCAGGGTCAGGAGCAGTACTTC.

This clone was observed a few times. The V gene is TRBV4-1, the J gene TRBJ2-7; no reliable D call. The V gene lost 0 bases and the J gene lost 4 bases, with 10 bases spanning the gap. Per the germline V gene, CDR1 is MGHRA and CDR2 is YSYEKL. The CDR3 runs 14 residues. The CDR3 here is CASSQELRWYEQYF. In DNA form, the CDR3 reads TGCGCCAGCAGCCAAGAACTCCGGTGGTACGAGCAGTACTTC.

The chain combines TRBV2 with TRBJ2-7; no clear D gene. The CDR3 sequence is 12 residues long. V was shortened by 2 bases and J by 3 bases, with 5 bases between the two germline ends. The germline gives CDR1 SNHLY, CDR2 FYNNEI. DNA of the CDR3: TGTGCCAGCAGTGAACAGGACTACGAGCAGTACTTC. This encodes CASSEQDYEQYF.

V gene TRBV6-5 combines with J gene TRBJ2-5; 10 positions match TRBD2. The CDR3 has 15 amino acids. CDR1 MNHEY and CDR2 SVGAGI come from the germline V gene. The trim removed 4 bases at V and 2 bases at J, leaving 4 bases unmatched. CDR3 protein: CASSLLAGIQETQYF. The CDR3 bases are TGTGCCAGCAGTTTACTAGCGGGGATACAAGAGACCCAGTACTTC.

The CDR3 DNA reads as TGTGCCTGGAGTCCCGGGACAGGGTTCTCGGGCTATGGCTACACCTTC. Residues: CAWSPGTGFSGYGYTF. The rearrangement joins TRBV30 to TRBJ1-2, with 9 bases aligning to TRBD1. The CDR3 contains 16 residues. Trimming cost V 2 bases and J 4 bases; bases outside gene matches: 11. CDR1 is GTSNPN and CDR2 is SVGIG in the germline V gene (reference sequence).

The genes are TRBV18 and TRBJ2-2, with D maybe TRBD2 (6 bases). In germline, CDR1 is KGHSH, CDR2 LQKENI. Trimming cost V 5 bases and J 0 bases, with 10 bases left between them. The CDR3 spans 15 residues. In DNA, the CDR3 is TGTGCCAGCTCAGGAGGGGCCGCGAACACCGGGGAGCTGTTTTTT. Translation: CASSGGAANTGELFF.

A remark on this clone: Other DNA sequences in this sample translate to the same CDR3. The V gene is TRBV5-1, the J gene TRBJ1-4; 8 bases match TRBD1. Losses at the gene ends were 2 bases for V and 5 bases for J; bases not matched to a gene: 2. CDR1 is SGHRS, CDR2 YFSETQ, per germline. The CDR3 sequence is 14 residues long. The CDR3 protein is CASSFGQGNEKLFF. As DNA, the CDR3 is TGCGCCAGCAGCTTCGGACAGGGAAATGAAAAACTGTTTTTT.

Here the CDR3 DNA reads TGTGCCAGCACCCCCCTGGACATCTCCTACAATGAGCAGTTCTTC. It specifies CASTPLDISYNEQFF. This chain links TRBV9 with TRBJ2-1, with D possibly being TRBD1 (5 bases). V lost 6 bases to trimming and J lost 0 bases, with 13 bases between them. The CDR3 has 15 amino acids. Germline V gene lookup returns CDR1 SGDLS and CDR2 YYNGEE.

The chain has TRBV5-1 and TRBJ1-1; 7 bases fit TRBD1. CDR3 length equals 17 residues. After removal of 5 bases from V and 0 bases from J, the junction contained 13 bases not matched to a gene. The V gene's germline CDR1 is SGHRS and CDR2 YFSETQ. For the CDR3, the DNA is TGCGCCAGCAGGCCGGCACGGACAGGATACATGAACACTGAAGCTTTCTTT. It encodes CASRPARTGYMNTEAFF. The whole variable domain, filled in from reference TRBV5-1 and TRBJ1-1, reads KAGVTQTPRYLIKTRGQQVTLSCSPISGHRSVSWYQQTPGQGLQFLFEYFSETQRNKGNFPGRFSGRQFSNSRSEMNVSTLELGDSALYLCASRPARTGYMNTEAFFGQGTRLTVV.

The chain recombines TRBV6-5 with TRBJ1-1; 9 bases map to TRBD1. The junction had 10 bases not matched to a gene; V was cut back by 7 bases and J by 4 bases. There are 15 residues in the CDR3. In germline, CDR1 is MNHEY, CDR2 SVGAGI. The CDR3 DNA reads TGTGCCAGCATCTCATCGGACAGGGGTGTCACTGAAGCTTTCTTT. Translating it yields CASISSDRGVTEAFF.

The gene calls are TRBV5-1 and TRBJ2-1, with D possibly matching TRBD2 (7 bases). This CDR3 is 15 amino acids long. Deletions cut 4 bases from V and 1 base from J, with 12 bases between. Germline V gives CDR1 SGHRS, CDR2 YFSETQ. The CDR3 DNA sequence: TGCGCCAGCAGCATGCGGGGGCCTTCCTACAATGAGCAGTTCTTC. It yields the protein CASSMRGPSYNEQFF.

The sample holds one count of this clone. The rearrangement links TRBV25-1 to TRBJ1-2; no definite D call. Germline V CDR1 and CDR2: MGHDK, SYGVNS. Trimming removed 4 bases at V and 7 bases at J, with 13 bases between. The CDR3 covers 13 residues. CDR3 region: CASSASTDRGYTF. For the CDR3, the DNA is TGTGCCAGCAGTGCATCGACTGACCGTGGCTACACCTTC.

The sample holds a few counts of this clone. At one end the junction does not follow the germline gene, possibly because of a read error. This sequence joins TRBV18 and TRBJ1-1; 7 bases are shared with TRBD1. This CDR3 spans 15 amino acids. The germline V gene has CDR1 KGHSH and CDR2 LQKENI. The CDR3 DNA reads as TGTGCCAGCTCGCCACGGAGACAGGGGAACACTGAAGCTTTCTTT. Translating it yields CASSPRRQGNTEAFF.

The rearrangement uses TRBV6-6 and TRBJ2-2; TRBD2 matches at 10 bases. CDR1 and CDR2 from the germline V gene are MNHNY and SVGAGI (reference sequence). This CDR3 contains 14 residues. Trimming took 5 bases from V and 5 from J; bases not matched to a gene: 2. CDR3 sequence: CASSQRGGTGELFF. CDR3 coding DNA: TGTGCCAGCAGTCAGCGGGGGGGAACCGGGGAGCTGTTTTTT.

The CDR3 region is CASSEPGTSGGETQYF. DNA of the CDR3: TGTGCCAGCAGTGAACCGGGGACTAGCGGCGGCGAGACCCAGTACTTC. This chain connects TRBV2 to TRBJ2-5, with 11 bases identical to TRBD2. Germline V lookup: CDR1 SNHLY, CDR2 FYNNEI. J was trimmed by 5 bases and V by 2 bases; bases with no gene match: 7. This CDR3 has 16 residues.

This clone was seen a handful of times. This chain uses TRBV5-1 with TRBJ1-4; 7 bases align to TRBD1. The CDR3 consists of 15 residues. The germline V gene has CDR1 SGHRS and CDR2 YFSETQ. V trimming: 3 bases; J trimming: 3 bases; junction bases outside the gene matches: 5. CDR3 residues: CASSYSGQPNEKLFF. The CDR3 region has the DNA TGCGCCAGCAGCTACTCGGGACAGCCTAATGAAAAACTGTTTTTT.

The J gene is TRBJ1-1, the V gene TRBV19, with D tentatively TRBD1 (5 bases). The V end lost 7 bases, the J end lost 0 bases, and 12 bases lay between the germline ends. The length of the CDR3 is 14 residues. CDR1 LNHDA and CDR2 SQIVND come from the germline V gene (reference sequence). The CDR3 bases are TGTGCCAGTAACTGGGGGGGGGTGAACACTGAAGCTTTCTTT. It codes for CASNWGGVNTEAFF.

J is TRBJ1-1 and V is TRBV5-1, with a weak D call TRBD1 (5 bases). The V end lost 2 bases, the J end lost 5 bases, and 13 bases lay between the germline ends. This CDR3 is built from 14 residues. Germline lookup yields CDR1 SGHRS and CDR2 YFSETQ. For the CDR3, the DNA is TGCGCCAGCAGCTTTGGGGCGTATGCGACTGAAGCTTTCTTT. Translating it yields CASSFGAYATEAFF.

This clone appeared once. V is TRBV19 and J is TRBJ2-2, with TRBD1 matching 8 bases. This CDR3 is built from 17 residues. CDR1 is LNHDA, CDR2 SQIVND, per germline (reference sequence). J lost 2 bases, V lost 3 bases, and 8 bases had no gene match. CDR3 nucleotide sequence: TGTGCCAGTAGTATTAGGCGCGGACAGGGTAACACCGGGGAGCTGTTTTTT. Amino acids: CASSIRRGQGNTGELFF.

The CDR3 nucleotides are TGTGCCAGCAGTGAATTGGCAAACAACCCAACCTACAATGAGCAGTTCTTC. It encodes CASSELANNPTYNEQFF. This chain links TRBV6-1 with TRBJ2-1; D is unclear. V dropped 2 bases and J dropped 2 bases, with 16 bases sitting between them. CDR3 size: 17 residues. Looked up from germline, CDR1 is MNHNS and CDR2 is SASEGT.

The rearrangement links TRBV7-9 to TRBJ1-2; possible D gene TRBD1, 6 bases. The V gene's germline CDR1 is SEHNR and CDR2 FQNEAQ (reference sequence). V lost 7 bases and J lost 5, with 23 bases in between. This CDR3 is built from 16 residues. The DNA of the CDR3 is TGTGCCAGCACCCAAATACAGGGCGCCTCGACGTATGGCTACACCTTC. Translation gives CASTQIQGASTYGYTF.